Below, 14 T cell receptor beta chains from the same sample are listed, as sequenced in a study of blood T cell repertoires in COVID-19. TCRdb's copy holds only in-frame clones and misses some; the assay was immunoSEQ multiplex PCR. Among 62,000 or so clones listed, about four fifths were seen once. Material: PBMCs or T cells enriched from blood (not recorded which). Receptor source: a woman aged 40 to 49 with acute COVID-19.

V is TRBV5-5 and J is TRBJ2-1; D is undetermined. Germline CDR1 SGHKS, CDR2 YYEKEE (reference sequence). V was clipped by 3 bases and J by 4 bases, with 2 bases between them. This CDR3 region has 11 residues. This CDR3 is CASSSYNEQFF. DNA for the CDR3: TGTGCCAGCAGCTCTTACAATGAGCAGTTCTTC.

This clone was seen only a few times. This rearrangement joins TRBV2 to TRBJ1-5, with TRBD1 matching over 7 bases. The CDR3 has 16 residues. Trimming cost V 6 bases and J 4 bases; bases outside gene matches: 12. CDR1 and CDR2 (germline): SNHLY, FYNNEI. CDR3 DNA: TGTGCCAGCAGCGGTGACAGGGATGAGGTAAATCAGCCCCAGCATTTT. As protein: CASSGDRDEVNQPQHF.

The chain is built from TRBV6-1 and TRBJ2-5; tentatively, D is TRBD2 (7 bases). The CDR3 is made up of 16 amino acids. V lost 4 bases, J lost 5 bases, and 20 bases lay in between. Germline V gene lookup returns CDR1 MNHNS and CDR2 SASEGT. CDR3 loop: CASSALWGGRGETQYF. CDR3 nucleotides: TGTGCCAGCAGTGCCCTATGGGGGGGGCGAGGGGAGACCCAGTACTTC.

This clone came up a few times. The chain combines TRBV7-2 with TRBJ2-1; possibly TRBD1 for D (5 bases). Per the germline V gene, CDR1 is SGHTA and CDR2 is FQGNSA. With 3 bases removed from V and 7 bases from J, the gap between germline ends came to 7 bases. The CDR3 is 12 residues long. This CDR3 is CASSFKGNEQFF. As DNA, the CDR3 is TGTGCCAGCAGCTTTAAGGGGAATGAGCAGTTCTTC.

This chain connects TRBV12-2 to TRBJ2-7; the table's D call of TRBD1 was not tested on the DNA. TRBV12-2 is a listed pseudogene. CDR3 size: 12 residues. CDR3 region: CASRGGGKEQYF. CDR3 DNA sequence: TGTGCAAGTCGAGGGGGCGGTAAGGAGCAGTACTTC.

V is TRBV6-5 and J is TRBJ2-1; 7 bases fit TRBD1. The CDR3 runs 12 residues. Germline V gives CDR1 MNHEY, CDR2 SVGAGI. J was trimmed by 8 bases and V by 4 bases; bases with no gene match: 2. CDR3 nucleotides: TGTGCCAGCAGTTCCCAGGGGGATGAGCAGTTCTTC. Protein product: CASSSQGDEQFF.

V usage is TRBV28 and J usage is TRBJ1-3, with unresolved D. From germline, CDR1 is MDHEN and CDR2 SYDVKM. V lost 6 bases, J lost 0 bases, and 12 bases lay in between. CDR3 length: 15 amino acids. The CDR3 nucleotides read TGTGCCAGCAGGGCGGGGTCCCACTCTGGAAACACCATATATTTT. Protein sequence: CASRAGSHSGNTIYF.

This chain uses TRBV12-3 or TRBV12-4 with TRBJ1-5, with 7 bases fitting TRBD1. The CDR3 is 13 residues long. Trimming at V came to 5 bases and at J to 5 bases, leaving 3 bases not matched to a gene. CDR3 bases: TGTGCCAGCAGTGGGACAGATTATCAGCCCCAGCATTTT. Residues: CASSGTDYQPQHF.

The V gene is TRBV27, the J gene TRBJ2-3; D possibly corresponds to TRBD2 (5 bases). The CDR3 has 13 residues. Trimming pared 6 bases from V and 2 bases from J, leaving 9 bases between. CDR1 and CDR2 (germline): MNHEY, SMNVEV (reference sequence). The CDR3 DNA sequence: TGTGCCAGCAGACGGGGTTCCACAGATACGCAGTATTTT. It encodes CASRRGSTDTQYF.

The rearrangement joins TRBV7-9 to TRBJ2-7; 11 bases are a match to TRBD1. The germline gives CDR1 SEHNR, CDR2 FQNEAQ (reference sequence). Germline trimming cut 4 bases from V and 3 bases from J; bases unmatched to any gene: 11. CDR3 length: 17 residues. This chain's CDR3 is CASSSGLRGTGGYEQYF. CDR3 DNA: TGTGCCAGCAGCTCAGGCCTCCGGGGGACAGGGGGCTACGAGCAGTACTTC.

The V call is TRBV6-5, the J call TRBJ2-3; 8 positions agree with TRBD2. V dropped 0 bases and J dropped 5; count of bases not matched to a gene: 4. CDR3 length: 15 amino acids. Per the germline V gene, CDR1 is MNHEY and CDR2 is SVGAGI. CDR3 DNA: TGTGCCAGCAGTTACTCGAGAACTAGCGGAGATACGCAGTATTTT. Its translation is CASSYSRTSGDTQYF.

This chain links TRBV27 with TRBJ1-2, with D perhaps matching TRBD1 (6 bases). Germline CDR1 is MNHEY and CDR2 is SMNVEV (reference sequence). CDR3 length equals 12 residues. V was pared by 6 bases and J by 2 bases, with 7 bases between. CDR3 nucleotides: TGTGCCAGCAGCACAGGGAACTATGGCTACACCTTC. This codes for CASSTGNYGYTF.

The chain has TRBV9 and TRBJ2-2; TRBD2 matches at 13 bases. V shed 1 base, J shed 7 bases, and the junction held 4 bases outside the gene matches. The CDR3 consists of 16 residues. CDR1 is SGDLS, CDR2 YYNGEE, per germline. CDR3 sequence (DNA): TGTGCCAGCAGCGTAACTAGCGGGGGGGCAAACGGGGAGCTGTTTTTT. This translates into CASSVTSGGANGELFF.

This clone has only a few counts. The chain combines TRBV5-1 with TRBJ2-2, with D possibly matching TRBD1 (6 bases). CDR1 SGHRS and CDR2 YFSETQ come from the germline V gene. There are 15 residues in the CDR3. V was cut by 2 bases and J by 3 bases, with 11 bases left in between. Here the CDR3 reads CASSFQGPDTGELFF. The CDR3 DNA follows: TGCGCCAGCAGCTTTCAGGGGCCGGACACCGGGGAGCTGTTTTTT. Together with reference TRBV5-1 and TRBJ2-2, the CDR3 gives the full variable domain: KAGVTQTPRYLIKTRGQQVTLSCSPISGHRSVSWYQQTPGQGLQFLFEYFSETQRNKGNFPGRFSGRQFSNSRSEMNVSTLELGDSALYLCASSFQGPDTGELFFGEGSRLTVL.